The 30 T cell receptor beta chains reported below all come from one sample, sequenced in a study of shared T cell receptors in the human thymus. Here immunoSEQ multiplex PCR was the method, and the copy in TCRdb shows in-frame clones only, minus some. The sample records roughly 700,000 clones, approximately 88% being singletons. These data also formed part of another study, on human thymus T cells.

The sequenced sample consisted of thymocytes. The receptors derive from a boy less than two years old with a congenital heart defect.

This clone came up once. The CDR3 here is CAISPGTAQETQYF. For the CDR3, the DNA is TGTGCCATCAGTCCTGGGACAGCCCAAGAGACCCAGTACTTC. This chain uses TRBV10-3 with TRBJ2-5, with TRBD1 identical over 7 bases. The CDR3 is made up of 14 amino acids. Germline V gene data show CDR1 as ENHRY and CDR2 as SYGVKD. The ends lost 5 bases at V and 1 base at J; junction bases unmatched: 4.

The J gene is TRBJ2-2, the V gene TRBV4-3; possibly TRBD2 for D (6 bases). Germline-derived CDR1 and CDR2 are LGHNA and YSLEER. The CDR3 runs 14 residues. V was clipped by 1 base and J by 5 bases, with 8 bases between them. The CDR3: CASSQGRGTGELFF. CDR3 sequence (DNA): TGCGCCAGCAGCCAAGGGCGGGGAACCGGGGAGCTGTTTTTT.

This clone was counted once. The chain couples TRBV9 to TRBJ2-2, with 9 nucleotides matching TRBD2. In germline, CDR1 is SGDLS, CDR2 YYNGEE. The CDR3 sequence is 16 residues long. Trimming cost V 2 bases and J 3 bases; bases outside gene matches: 5. CDR3 region: CASSVIAGADTGELFF. In DNA form, the CDR3 reads TGTGCCAGCAGCGTGATAGCGGGAGCGGACACCGGGGAGCTGTTTTTT.

CDR3 sequence: CASSPFAGETATDTQYF. As DNA, the CDR3 is TGTGCCAGCAGTCCGTTCGCAGGGGAGACCGCCACAGATACGCAGTATTTT. The chain joins TRBV28 to TRBJ2-3; maybe TRBD1 (6 bases). Trimming took off 5 bases at V and 2 bases at J, with 20 bases between the two ends. The CDR3 length is 17 residues. In germline, CDR1 is MDHEN, CDR2 SYDVKM.

This clone has a single count. The rearrangement uses TRBV7-9 and TRBJ2-3, with TRBD2 matching 9 bases. Germline trimming cut 4 bases from V and 8 bases from J; bases unmatched to any gene: 10. CDR1 is SEHNR and CDR2 is FQNEAQ in the germline V gene (reference sequence). The CDR3 covers 15 residues. DNA for the CDR3: TGTGCCAGCAGCTGGCTAGCGGGAATGCTCGGTACGCAGTATTTT. This sequence encodes CASSWLAGMLGTQYF.

This chain uses TRBV13 with TRBJ2-2, with TRBD1 matching 8 bases. The CDR3 runs 16 residues. Germline assignment: CDR1 PRHDT and CDR2 FYEKMQ (reference sequence). The trim removed 5 bases at V and 0 bases at J, leaving 5 bases unmatched. CDR3 protein: CASSMPTGANTGELFF. As DNA, the CDR3 is TGTGCCAGCAGCATGCCGACAGGGGCGAACACCGGGGAGCTGTTTTTT.

J is TRBJ2-3 and V is TRBV30; TRBD2 agrees at 10 bases. Trimming cost V 4 bases and J 4 bases; bases outside gene matches: 11. The CDR3 is made up of 16 amino acids. Per germline, CDR1 GTSNPN and CDR2 SVGIG (reference sequence). CDR3 residues: CAWNAPHSGRADTQYF. The CDR3 coding sequence is TGTGCCTGGAACGCCCCCCACAGCGGGAGGGCAGATACGCAGTATTTT.

This clone was observed a single time. The chain uses TRBV7-9 and TRBJ2-1; 7 bases are shared with TRBD1. V shed 4 bases and J 7 bases; nucleotides not matched to a gene: 1. Germline V lookup: CDR1 SEHNR, CDR2 FQNEAQ (reference sequence). The CDR3 covers 12 residues. The CDR3 protein is CASSSTGNEQFF. As DNA, the CDR3 is TGTGCCAGCAGCTCGACAGGGAATGAGCAGTTCTTC.

The sample holds a few counts of this clone. The J gene is TRBJ1-4, the V gene TRBV28; maybe TRBD1 (5 bases). The CDR3 is made up of 15 amino acids. Germline values: CDR1 MDHEN, CDR2 SYDVKM. The V and J ends lost 7 bases and 8 bases respectively, with 20 bases between them. CDR3 nucleotides: TGTGCCAGCACCGATTACAGGCGACTCGGGGAAAAACTGTTTTTT. This encodes CASTDYRRLGEKLFF.

The chain couples TRBV5-4 to TRBJ2-7; the D is unclear. This CDR3 has 12 amino acids. Deletions cut 7 bases from V and 3 bases from J, with 11 bases between. Germline V gene data show CDR1 as SGHNT and CDR2 as YYREEE (reference sequence). The CDR3 bases are TGTGCCAGCTCGGGTCCTAACTACGAGCAGTACTTC. It translates to CASSGPNYEQYF.

The J gene is TRBJ2-7, the V gene TRBV4-3; 7 bases match TRBD1. After removal of 1 base from V and 1 base from J, the junction contained 4 bases not matched to a gene. This CDR3 contains 15 residues. Germline CDR1 and CDR2: LGHNA and YSLEER. CDR3 nucleotide sequence: TGCGCCAGCAGCCAAGGACAGGGAAGGTCCTACGAGCAGTACTTC. This sequence encodes CASSQGQGRSYEQYF.

The V call is TRBV12-5, the J call TRBJ2-5; TRBD1 aligns across 11 bases. The V segment lost 7 bases and the J segment 5 bases; nucleotides outside the gene matches: 6. CDR3 length: 14 residues. CDR1 LGHNT and CDR2 FRNRAP come from the germline V gene. CDR3 in DNA: TGTGCTAGTGTCCCGGGACAGGGGGGGGAGACCCAGTACTTC. It translates to CASVPGQGGETQYF.

The V gene is TRBV7-2, the J gene TRBJ1-1; TRBD1 is a possible D gene (5 bases). The CDR3 totals 15 residues. Trimming cost V 8 bases and J 0 bases, with 16 bases left between them. Per the germline V gene, CDR1 is SGHTA and CDR2 is FQGNSA. CDR3 in amino acids: CASAPPRQMNTEAFF. In DNA, the CDR3 is TGTGCCAGCGCCCCCCCCCGACAGATGAACACTGAAGCTTTCTTT.

The rearrangement uses TRBV28 and TRBJ2-7; 7 nucleotides line up with TRBD1. The CDR3 is made up of 17 amino acids. Trimming took 3 bases from V and 0 from J; bases not matched to a gene: 11. From germline, CDR1 is MDHEN and CDR2 SYDVKM. CDR3 coding DNA: TGTGCCAGCAGTTTGGGGATGGGACAGCTCCTCTCCTACGAGCAGTACTTC. This gives the protein CASSLGMGQLLSYEQYF.

This chain uses TRBV27 with TRBJ2-7; 13 bases agree with TRBD2. Germline values: CDR1 MNHEY, CDR2 SMNVEV (reference sequence). V lost 8 bases, J lost 4 bases, and 8 bases stayed unmatched. The CDR3 is 15 amino acids. The CDR3: CASHRTSGGFYEQYF. The CDR3 coding sequence is TGTGCCAGCCACAGGACTAGCGGGGGTTTTTACGAGCAGTACTTC.

The rearrangement uses TRBV28 and TRBJ2-1, with 10 bases aligning to TRBD2. CDR3 length: 15 residues. Per the germline V gene, CDR1 is MDHEN and CDR2 is SYDVKM. After removal of 6 bases from V and 2 bases from J, the junction contained 4 bases not matched to a gene. The CDR3: CASSPGTSAYNEQFF. In DNA form, the CDR3 reads TGTGCCAGCAGCCCCGGGACTAGCGCCTACAATGAGCAGTTCTTC.

This chain connects TRBV9 to TRBJ2-6, with 8 bases fitting TRBD1. The CDR3 loop spans 17 amino acids. The V gene's germline CDR1 is SGDLS and CDR2 YYNGEE. Losses at the gene ends were 0 bases for V and 0 bases for J; bases not matched to a gene: 2. The CDR3 DNA sequence: TGTGCCAGCAGCGTAGCCCAGGGGGCCTCTGGGGCCAACGTCCTGACTTTC. It encodes CASSVAQGASGANVLTF.

V usage is TRBV30 and J usage is TRBJ2-1; 13 bases are a match to TRBD2. Germline values: CDR1 GTSNPN, CDR2 SVGIG (reference sequence). The CDR3 runs to 18 residues. The trim removed 3 bases at V and 4 bases at J, leaving 12 bases unmatched. The CDR3 nucleotides read TGTGCCTGGAGCCCACTAGCGGGAGGGCCTCCTATTTACAATGAGCAGTTCTTC. Its translation: CAWSPLAGGPPIYNEQFF. Variable domain in full (rest from reference TRBV30 and TRBJ2-1): SQTIHQWPATLVQPVGSPLSLECTVEGTSNPNLYWYRQAAGRGLQLLFYSVGIGQISSEVPQNLSASRPQDRQFILSSKKLLLSDSGFYLCAWSPLAGGPPIYNEQFFGPGTRLTVL.

For this clone: The junction differs from germline at one of its ends, possibly a read error. The chain links TRBV6-1 to TRBJ2-7, with TRBD2 matching over 13 bases. The germline V gene has CDR1 MNHNS and CDR2 SASEGT. The CDR3 is 17 amino acids. CDR3 nucleotides: TGTGCCAGCAATGAACTAGCGGGAGGGAGGGGCTCCTACGAGCAGTACTTC. Protein product: CASNELAGGRGSYEQYF.

The genes are TRBV11-2 and TRBJ1-3, with D perhaps matching TRBD1 (5 bases). The germline gives CDR1 SGHAT, CDR2 FQNNGV. The CDR3 has 16 amino acids. V was cut by 6 bases and J by 0 bases, with 15 bases left in between. The CDR3 region has the DNA TGTGCCAGCAGACCTCAGGGAATATCCTCTGGAAACACCATATATTTT. This codes for CASRPQGISSGNTIYF. The full variable domain, completed using reference TRBV11-2 and TRBJ1-3, is EAGVAQSPRYKIIEKRQSVAFWCNPISGHATLYWYQQILGQGPKLLIQFQNNGVVDDSQLPKDRFSAERLKGVDSTLKIQPAKLEDSAVYLCASRPQGISSGNTIYFGEGSWLTVV.

The chain combines TRBV5-1 with TRBJ2-3, with TRBD1 matching over 9 bases. V was pared by 2 bases and J by 2 bases, with 12 bases of the junction left unmatched. CDR1 is SGHRS and CDR2 is YFSETQ in the germline V gene. This CDR3 contains 18 residues. CDR3 DNA sequence: TGCGCCAGCAGCTTCCGGGACAGGGACCACACACACACAGATACGCAGTATTTT. It yields the protein CASSFRDRDHTHTDTQYF.

This rearrangement joins TRBV9 to TRBJ2-5; D perhaps matches TRBD2 (5 bases). Germline loops: CDR1 SGDLS, CDR2 YYNGEE. The CDR3 extends over 16 amino acids. Trimming removed 5 bases at V and 5 bases at J, with 22 bases between. The CDR3 reads CASSLPGVYDGETQYF. CDR3 sequence (DNA): TGTGCCAGCAGTCTTCCCGGGGTGTATGATGGGGAGACCCAGTACTTC. Together with reference TRBV9 and TRBJ2-5, the CDR3 gives the full variable domain: DSGVTQTPKHLITATGQRVTLRCSPRSGDLSVYWYQQSLDQGLQFLIQYYNGEERAKGNILERFSAQQFPDLHSELNLSSLELGDSALYFCASSLPGVYDGETQYFGPGTRLLVL.

This clone has only one observation. CDR3 in amino acids: CASSSHRTSRSSYNEQFF. CDR3 nucleotides: TGTGCCAGCAGCTCCCATAGAACTAGCCGAAGCTCCTACAATGAGCAGTTCTTC. The genes are TRBV9 and TRBJ2-1; possibly TRBD2 for D (6 bases). V dropped 4 bases and J dropped 0 bases, with 20 bases sitting between them. CDR3 length equals 18 residues. Germline CDR1 and CDR2: SGDLS and YYNGEE.

This chain uses TRBV4-3 with TRBJ2-1; 13 bases fit TRBD2. Losses at the gene ends were 0 bases for V and 7 bases for J; bases not matched to a gene: 9. The germline V gene has CDR1 LGHNA and CDR2 YSLEER. CDR3 size: 18 residues. DNA of the CDR3: TGCGCCAGCAGCCAAGATTTTAGGGGACTAGCGGGAAAAAATGAGCAGTTCTTC. It translates to CASSQDFRGLAGKNEQFF.

This clone showed up just a few times. The gene calls are TRBV27 and TRBJ1-1, with TRBD1 identical over 7 bases. This CDR3 region has 16 residues. Germline CDR1 is MNHEY and CDR2 is SMNVEV (reference sequence). V lost 0 bases, J lost 0 bases, and 4 bases stayed unmatched. The CDR3 loop reads CASSLSVGGLNTEAFF. Here the CDR3 DNA reads TGTGCCAGCAGTTTATCGGTAGGGGGCCTGAACACTGAAGCTTTCTTT.

J is TRBJ2-7 and V is TRBV11-2; the match to TRBD2 covers 7 bases. This CDR3 is 12 amino acids long. Germline V gives CDR1 SGHAT, CDR2 FQNNGV. J was trimmed by 5 bases and V by 7 bases; bases with no gene match: 5. DNA for the CDR3: TGTGCCAGCATGGGAGGGCCCCACGAGCAGTACTTC. Its protein is CASMGGPHEQYF.

This clone showed up just once. This chain joins TRBV10-2 and TRBJ2-7, with 8 bases matching TRBD1. Trimming at V came to 0 bases and at J to 2 bases, leaving 6 bases not matched to a gene. Per the germline V gene, CDR1 is WSHSY and CDR2 is SAAADI. This CDR3 comprises 16 residues. The CDR3 protein is CASSESVSGQAYEQYF. Written as DNA, the CDR3 is TGCGCCAGCAGTGAGTCGGTCTCGGGACAGGCCTACGAGCAGTACTTC.

The chain recombines TRBV6-1 with TRBJ2-7; 7 nucleotides match TRBD1. The CDR3 consists of 15 residues. Germline CDR1 MNHNS, CDR2 SASEGT. V shed 8 bases, J shed 4 bases, and the junction held 14 bases outside the gene matches. For the CDR3, the DNA is TGTGCCAGCCGACGGGACAGCCTCCCTCGGTACGAGCAGTACTTC. It codes for CASRRDSLPRYEQYF.

The gene calls are TRBV7-9 and TRBJ2-1; TRBD2 matches at 11 bases. Losses at the gene ends were 5 bases for V and 2 bases for J; bases not matched to a gene: 8. This CDR3 is built from 17 residues. Germline loops: CDR1 SEHNR, CDR2 FQNEAQ (reference sequence). The CDR3 reads CASSVGVAGGTYNEQFF. In DNA, the CDR3 is TGTGCCAGCAGCGTGGGGGTAGCGGGAGGGACCTACAATGAGCAGTTCTTC. Looking up the rest from reference TRBV7-9 and TRBJ2-1 gives the full variable domain: DTGVSQNPRHKITKRGQNVTFRCDPISEHNRLYWYRQTLGQGPEFLTYFQNEAQLEKSRLLSDRFSAERPKGSFSTLEIQRTEQGDSAMYLCASSVGVAGGTYNEQFFGPGTRLTVL.

This clone was recorded once. The chain recombines TRBV6-5 with TRBJ1-5; tentatively, D is TRBD1 (5 bases). CDR1 and CDR2 from the germline V gene are MNHEY and SVGAGI. Trimming pared 2 bases from V and 8 bases from J, leaving 10 bases between. The CDR3 length is 13 residues. CDR3 region: CASSYGGGEPQHF. The CDR3 DNA reads as TGTGCCAGCAGTTACGGGGGGGGAGAGCCCCAGCATTTT.